One sample yielded the 21 T cell receptor beta chains listed below, sequenced in a study of vaccination and CD4 T cells after COVID-19. Cultured CD4+ T-cell DNA underwent Oncomine TCR Beta short-read sequencing. TCRdb itself ran the PCR reads through MiXCR, one entry per CDR3 protein. This sample has 20,000 or so distinct CDR3 sequences, with about 38% found just once. For these receptors, no antigen is known. As for treatment: roughly ten-day PBMC culture with coronavirus spike peptide pools or control peptides (ViraFEST assay). Sequences were derived from CD4+ T cells from blood, cultured in vitro, sampled before SARS-CoV-2 vaccination. These receptors all stem from a human donor who received a COVID-19 vaccine.

The chain uses TRBV7-6 and TRBJ2-5; possibly TRBD2 for D (5 bases). The V end was cut by 3 bases, the J end by 5 bases, with 7 bases between. Per germline, CDR1 SGHVS and CDR2 FNYEAQ. The CDR3 contains 12 residues. The CDR3 DNA reads TGTGCCAGCAGCTTTCAGCGGGAGACCCAGTACTTC. This codes for CASSFQRETQYF.

This chain uses TRBV6-1 with TRBJ1-1; D is unresolved. Trimming stripped 6 bases from V and 1 base from J, with 12 bases between. This CDR3 has 14 residues. Germline CDR1 reads MNHNS; CDR2 reads SASEGT. The CDR3 protein is CASRGSLWNTEAFF. The CDR3 DNA follows: TGTGCCAGCAGGGGGTCTTTATGGAACACTGAAGCTTTCTTT.

A few counts support this clonotype. J is TRBJ1-6 and V is TRBV12-3 or TRBV12-4; D is perhaps TRBD1 (5 bases). V was pared by 2 bases and J by 7 bases, with 12 bases between. The CDR3 is made up of 15 amino acids. Written as DNA, the CDR3 is TGTGCCAGCAGTTTAAGGCAGGGCCGCAATTCACCCCTCCACTTT. Translating gives CASSLRQGRNSPLHF.

This chain connects TRBV5-1 to TRBJ2-3; possible D gene TRBD2, 5 bases. The ends were cut back, 1 base at V and 6 bases at J, with 15 bases in the middle. The germline gives CDR1 SGHRS, CDR2 YFSETQ. The CDR3 runs to 15 residues. In DNA, the CDR3 is TGCGCCAGCAGCTTGACTCAGAGGGTAGATGATACGCAGTATTTT. Amino acids: CASSLTQRVDDTQYF.

This clonotype was detected a few times. The V and J genes are TRBV20-1 and TRBJ2-5; D possibly corresponds to TRBD2 (6 bases). CDR1 is DFQATT, CDR2 SNEGSKA, per germline (reference sequence). The CDR3 is made up of 12 amino acids. V lost 4 bases and J 4 bases, leaving 10 bases between the germline ends. The CDR3 sequence is CSANRRGETQYF. DNA of the CDR3: TGCAGTGCTAACCGGAGGGGAGAGACCCAGTACTTC.

In this sample, this clonotype turned up a few times. The rearrangement links TRBV6-5 to TRBJ1-2; TRBD1 is a possible D gene (5 bases). The CDR3 loop spans 13 amino acids. The germline gives CDR1 MNHEY, CDR2 SVGAGI. Between the trimmed V and J ends, which lost 2 bases and 3 bases, there was a span of 7 bases. CDR3 protein: CASSYPRDYGYTF. The CDR3 bases are TGTGCCAGCAGTTACCCCAGGGACTATGGCTACACCTTC.

The J gene is TRBJ2-1, the V gene TRBV15; D is undetermined. The CDR3 contains 14 residues. Trimming took off 0 bases at V and 9 bases at J, with 12 bases between the two ends. Germline values: CDR1 LNHNV, CDR2 YYDKDF (reference sequence). CDR3 nucleotide sequence: TGTGCCACCAGCAGAGATCGGAGAGCCGGTGAGCAGTTCTTC. It yields the protein CATSRDRRAGEQFF.

The rearrangement joins TRBV6-1 to TRBJ1-2, with 9 bases lining up with TRBD1. The CDR3 runs 16 residues. Unmatched junction bases numbered 12, after V lost 6 bases and J lost 4 bases. Germline CDR1 reads MNHNS; CDR2 reads SASEGT. CDR3 sequence: CASSVTRDREVYGYTF. CDR3 coding DNA: TGTGCCAGCAGCGTGACCAGGGACAGGGAAGTCTATGGCTACACCTTC.

A few counts support this clonotype. J is TRBJ2-2 and V is TRBV19; possibly TRBD2 for D (6 bases). The ends were cut back, 5 bases at V and 5 bases at J, with 18 bases in the middle. The CDR3 length is 16 residues. Germline CDR1 and CDR2: LNHDA and SQIVND (reference sequence). This chain's CDR3 is CASSVSGVRRTGELFF. As DNA, the CDR3 is TGTGCCAGTAGTGTATCGGGGGTAAGGAGAACCGGGGAGCTGTTTTTT.

This clonotype turned up a few times. The chain is built from TRBV30 and TRBJ1-5; a weak D match, TRBD1 (5 bases). The CDR3 is made up of 14 amino acids. The V gene's germline CDR1 is GTSNPN and CDR2 SVGIG (reference sequence). Trimming cost V 2 bases and J 7 bases, with 15 bases left between them. Here the CDR3 DNA reads TGTGCCTGGAGTACTACAGGACCCGAACAGCCCCAGCATTTT. This sequence encodes CAWSTTGPEQPQHF.

The chain joins TRBV10-2 to TRBJ2-2; 7 bases line up with TRBD2. Per germline, CDR1 WSHSY and CDR2 SAAADI. V trimming: 8 bases; J trimming: 0 bases; junction bases outside the gene matches: 3. The CDR3 contains 14 residues. In DNA form, the CDR3 reads TGCGCCAGCGGGACTAACCCGAACACCGGGGAGCTGTTTTTT. It specifies CASGTNPNTGELFF.

This chain uses TRBV6-1 with TRBJ1-5; 9 bases align to TRBD1. J was trimmed by 1 base and V by 8 bases; bases with no gene match: 3. Germline values: CDR1 MNHNS, CDR2 SASEGT. The CDR3 runs 14 residues. Written as DNA, the CDR3 is TGTGCCAGCGACAGGGGGTTGAGCAATCAGCCCCAGCATTTT. Amino acid sequence: CASDRGLSNQPQHF.

This chain connects TRBV25-1 to TRBJ2-1, with 11 bases aligning to TRBD2. This CDR3 spans 15 amino acids. Germline CDR1 reads MGHDK; CDR2 reads SYGVNS. The trim removed 4 bases at V and 5 bases at J, leaving 4 bases unmatched. The CDR3 bases are TGTGCCAGCAGTGCCCCGGGACTAGCGGACAATGAGCAGTTCTTC. Its translation is CASSAPGLADNEQFF.

A few counts support this clonotype. The V call is TRBV20-1, the J call TRBJ1-2; D call uncertain. The length of the CDR3 is 12 residues. Trimming took 5 bases from V and 0 from J, leaving 7 bases between them. Per the germline V gene, CDR1 is DFQATT and CDR2 is SNEGSKA (reference sequence). In DNA, the CDR3 is TGCAGTGCTCACCGGCCTAACTATGGCTACACCTTC. Encoded protein: CSAHRPNYGYTF.

The chain couples TRBV30 to TRBJ1-5; tentatively, D is TRBD1 (5 bases). The V gene's germline CDR1 is GTSNPN and CDR2 SVGIG (reference sequence). V lost 4 bases and J 4 bases, leaving 17 bases between the germline ends. The CDR3 consists of 15 residues. The CDR3 sequence: CAWNGGRRENQPQHF. CDR3 DNA sequence: TGTGCCTGGAACGGGGGACGGCGGGAAAATCAGCCCCAGCATTTT.

The genes are TRBV30 and TRBJ1-5; no definite D call. V was pared by 2 bases and J by 0 bases, with 14 bases between. The CDR3 contains 16 residues. Germline CDR1 is GTSNPN and CDR2 is SVGIG (reference sequence). CDR3 protein: CAWSPQKGYSNQPQHF. In nucleotides, the CDR3 is TGTGCCTGGAGTCCCCAGAAGGGTTATAGCAATCAGCCCCAGCATTTT.

V gene TRBV30 combines with J gene TRBJ1-4; 8 nucleotides match TRBD1. Looked up from germline, CDR1 is GTSNPN and CDR2 is SVGIG (reference sequence). The CDR3 contains 16 residues. The V gene end was trimmed by 6 bases and the J gene end by 4 bases; junction bases not matched to a gene: 13. Written as DNA, the CDR3 is TGTGCCTGTGGTTCAGGGGGCTCTATACTTAATGAAAAACTGTTTTTT. It is translated as CACGSGGSILNEKLFF.

This clonotype was detected only a few times. The DNA for the CDR3 is TGTGCCAGCAGTTACTTCCCAACGGGAACCTACGAGCAGTACTTC. Amino acids: CASSYFPTGTYEQYF. V is TRBV6-5 and J is TRBJ2-7, with D possibly matching TRBD2 (5 bases). In germline, CDR1 is MNHEY, CDR2 SVGAGI. The CDR3 consists of 15 residues. Between the trimmed V and J ends, which lost 1 base and 2 bases, there was a span of 12 bases.

The sample holds a few counts of this clonotype. V gene TRBV6-5 combines with J gene TRBJ2-7, with D perhaps assigned TRBD1 or TRBD2 (5 bases each). V was trimmed by 0 bases and J by 9 bases, leaving 9 bases between them. Looked up from germline, CDR1 is MNHEY and CDR2 is SVGAGI. This CDR3 spans 12 amino acids. Here the CDR3 reads CASSYSTAVQYF. DNA of the CDR3: TGTGCCAGCAGTTACTCGACAGCGGTGCAGTACTTC.

This clonotype has only a few counts. The gene calls are TRBV28 and TRBJ2-7, with 7 nucleotides matching TRBD1. This CDR3 has 16 amino acids. V lost 10 bases to trimming and J lost 0 bases; unmatched junction nucleotides: 15. Germline CDR1 reads MDHEN; CDR2 reads SYDVKM. The CDR3 protein is CATTDWDSAASYEQYF. Written as DNA, the CDR3 is TGTGCCACCACGGACTGGGACAGTGCTGCCTCCTACGAGCAGTACTTC. The full variable domain, with the rest looked up from reference TRBV28 and TRBJ2-7, is DVKVTQSSRYLVKRTGEKVFLECVQDMDHENMFWYRQDPGLGLRLIYFSYDVKMKEKGDIPEGYSVSREKKERFSLILESASTNQTSMYLCATTDWDSAASYEQYFGPGTRLTVT.

The table lists this clonotype with a few counts. The V gene is TRBV10-3, the J gene TRBJ2-5; 8 bases are a match to TRBD2. The J segment lost 5 bases and the V segment lost 4 bases, leaving 18 bases of the junction unmatched. The CDR3 is made up of 18 amino acids. Germline V gene sequence: CDR1 ENHRY, CDR2 SYGVKD. CDR3 DNA: TGTGCCATCAGTGCCTCCTTGGGAAACGGGGGGGCCGGGGAGACCCAGTACTTC. Translated, it gives CAISASLGNGGAGETQYF.